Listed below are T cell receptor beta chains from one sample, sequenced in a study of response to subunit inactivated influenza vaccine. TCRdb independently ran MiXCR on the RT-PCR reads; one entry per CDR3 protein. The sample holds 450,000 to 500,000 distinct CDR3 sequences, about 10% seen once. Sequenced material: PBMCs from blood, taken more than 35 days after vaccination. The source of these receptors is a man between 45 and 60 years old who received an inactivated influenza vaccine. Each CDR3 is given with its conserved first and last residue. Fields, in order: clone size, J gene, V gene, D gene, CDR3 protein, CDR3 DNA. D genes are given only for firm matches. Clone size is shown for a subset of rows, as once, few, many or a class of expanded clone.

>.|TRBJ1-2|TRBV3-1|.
CASSQDSRVGGYTF
TGTGCCAGCAGCCAAGATAGTAGGGTCGGCGGCTACACCTTC
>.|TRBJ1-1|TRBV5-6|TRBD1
CASSFKPGQGPSTEAFF
TGTGCCAGCAGCTTTAAGCCGGGACAGGGGCCGAGTACTGAAGCTTTCTTT
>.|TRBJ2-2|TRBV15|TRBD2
CATSRDGAGGGELFF
TGTGCCACCAGCAGAGATGGTGCGGGAGGTGGGGAGCTGTTTTTT
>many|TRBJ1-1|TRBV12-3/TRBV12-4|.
CASSWGNTEAFF
TGTGCCAGCAGTTGGGGGAACACTGAAGCTTTCTTT
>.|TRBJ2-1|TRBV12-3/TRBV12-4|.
CASSLAYGNEQFF
TGTGCCAGCAGTTTAGCGTATGGGAATGAGCAGTTCTTC
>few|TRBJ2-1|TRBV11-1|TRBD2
CASSLVSSGGARYNEQFF
TGTGCCAGCAGCTTAGTTTCTAGCGGGGGGGCCAGGTACAATGAGCAGTTCTTC
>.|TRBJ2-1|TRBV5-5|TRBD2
CASSSLPPSGGADEQFF
TGTGCCAGCAGCTCTCTTCCACCTAGCGGGGGGGCCGATGAGCAGTTCTTC
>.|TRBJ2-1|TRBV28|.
CASTLFPVYEQFF
TGTGCCAGCACTTTATTTCCCGTTTATGAGCAGTTCTTC
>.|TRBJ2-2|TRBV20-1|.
CSARDWEGGTGELFF
TGCAGTGCTAGAGATTGGGAGGGGGGCACCGGGGAGCTGTTTTTT
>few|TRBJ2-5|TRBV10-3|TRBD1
CAIGTGTGQETQYF
TGTGCCATCGGCACCGGGACAGGACAAGAGACCCAGTACTTC
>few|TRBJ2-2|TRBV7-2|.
CASSSDIYTGELFF
TGTGCCAGCAGCTCTGACATTTACACCGGGGAGCTGTTTTTT
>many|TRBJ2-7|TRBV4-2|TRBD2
CASSPPGTSNEQYF
TGTGCCAGCAGCCCGCCCGGGACTAGCAACGAGCAGTACTTC
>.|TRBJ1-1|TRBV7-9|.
CASRSSWGNTEAFF
TGTGCCAGCAGGTCCTCTTGGGGGAACACTGAAGCTTTCTTT
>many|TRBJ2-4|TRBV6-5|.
CASSFGWGLAKNIQYF
TGTGCCAGCAGTTTTGGATGGGGGCTAGCCAAAAACATTCAGTACTTC
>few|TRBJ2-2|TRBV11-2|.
CASSLVIRVNTGELFF
TGTGCCAGCAGCTTAGTAATCAGGGTAAACACCGGGGAGCTGTTTTTT
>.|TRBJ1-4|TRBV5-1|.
CASSQGLRANEKLFF
TGCGCCAGCAGCCAGGGGCTCAGGGCTAATGAAAAACTGTTTTTT
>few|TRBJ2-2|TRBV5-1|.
CASSRLPPADLTGELFF
TGCGCCAGCAGCCGACTACCCCCCGCAGACCTCACCGGGGAGCTGTTTTTT
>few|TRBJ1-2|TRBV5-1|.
CASSSGSSGYGYTF
TGCGCCAGCAGTTCAGGTTCCTCGGGCTATGGCTACACCTTC